The 27 T cell receptor beta chains presented below share a single source sample, sequenced in a study of regulatory T cells in long-lasting Graves disease. According to the study, TCR beta libraries were built with iRepertoire HTBI primers and CDR3-region Arm-PCR. TCRdb reanalysed the multiplex PCR reads using MiXCR and keeps one entry per CDR3 protein. The sample shows around 480,000 distinct CDR3 sequences, around 15% of them seen only once. Stated time point: newly diagnosed GD, antithyroid drugs for less than 3 months. Extracted PBMC RNA gave rise to the TCR library. This same sample was also taken into another study, of T cells in Graves' hyperthyroidism and ophthalmopathy.

Sequenced here: peripheral blood mononuclear cells (PBMCs), sampled at new diagnosis, from a patient treated with antithyroid drugs. These receptors were collected from a woman aged 35-65 years with Graves disease.

The sample holds a few counts of this clonotype. The rearrangement uses TRBV4-2 and TRBJ1-2, with 9 nucleotides matching TRBD1. The ends lost 5 bases at V and 1 base at J; junction bases unmatched: 5. The CDR3 contains 15 residues. The V gene's germline CDR1 is LGHNA and CDR2 YNFKEQ. The CDR3 DNA follows: TGTGCCAGCAGCGTTCGGGACAGGGATAACTATGGCTACACCTTC. Translation: CASSVRDRDNYGYTF.

This clonotype has a handful of counts. This rearrangement joins TRBV7-9 to TRBJ2-5; weak D call: TRBD2 (5 bases). This CDR3 is 13 amino acids long. Between the trimmed V and J ends, which lost 4 bases and 12 bases, there was a span of 18 bases. Germline V lookup: CDR1 SEHNR, CDR2 FQNEAQ (reference sequence). The CDR3 DNA reads TGTGCCAGCAGCTCCCTCGTCGAGGGCAGTGAGTACTTC. Its protein product is CASSSLVEGSEYF.

The chain combines TRBV5-1 with TRBJ2-2; TRBD2 might be the D (5 bases). The CDR3 loop spans 14 amino acids. V was shortened by 7 bases and J by 2 bases, with 12 bases between the two germline ends. Looked up from germline, CDR1 is SGHRS and CDR2 is YFSETQ. DNA for the CDR3: TGCGCCAGCCCTACGGAGGAAAACACCGGGGAGCTGTTTTTT. Its protein is CASPTEENTGELFF.

This clonotype was seen many times. The V gene is TRBV3-1, the J gene TRBJ2-5; no firm D call. V lost 3 bases and J lost 3, with 11 bases in between. The CDR3 extends over 14 amino acids. CDR1 and CDR2 (germline): LGHDT, YNNKEL (reference sequence). The CDR3 coding sequence is TGTGCCAGCAGCCACTCCTTTGGGAAAGAGACCCAGTACTTC. It codes for CASSHSFGKETQYF.

This clonotype was seen ten or more times. This chain connects TRBV12-3 or TRBV12-4 to TRBJ2-1; 9 bases fit TRBD1. With V trimmed by 7 bases and J by 6 bases, 13 bases remained unmatched. The CDR3 totals 16 residues. The CDR3 loop is CASTLGTGWVSNEQFF. The CDR3 nucleotides are TGTGCCAGCACCTTAGGGACAGGGTGGGTGTCCAATGAGCAGTTCTTC.

The V and J genes are TRBV20-1 and TRBJ2-1, with a possible D match to TRBD1 (6 bases). V dropped 2 bases and J dropped 3 bases, with 11 bases sitting between them. Germline loops: CDR1 DFQATT, CDR2 SNEGSKA (reference sequence). CDR3 length equals 14 residues. The CDR3 is CSARRQEDYNEQFF. In DNA form, the CDR3 reads TGCAGTGCTAGAAGACAGGAGGACTACAATGAGCAGTTCTTC.

This clonotype was picked up a small number of times. The genes are TRBV10-3 and TRBJ1-3; D not certain. The CDR3 spans 14 residues. The ends were cut back, 4 bases at V and 4 bases at J, with 11 bases in the middle. In germline, CDR1 is ENHRY, CDR2 SYGVKD. CDR3 sequence (DNA): TGTGCCATCAGTGGGACGACTCGGGGAAACACCATATATTTT. This translates into CAISGTTRGNTIYF.

The chain is built from TRBV5-1 and TRBJ1-1; no reliable D call. CDR1 and CDR2 (germline): SGHRS, YFSETQ. The length of the CDR3 is 11 residues. V dropped 6 bases and J dropped 1 base, with 4 bases sitting between them. CDR3 in DNA: TGCGCCAGCATGACGAACACTGAAGCTTTCTTT. Amino acid sequence: CASMTNTEAFF.

V usage is TRBV7-6 and J usage is TRBJ1-3; no reliable D call. Germline V gives CDR1 SGHVS, CDR2 FNYEAQ. This CDR3 has 16 residues. V gave up 0 bases and J gave up 4 bases, with 13 bases separating them. The CDR3 loop is CASSLASTISGNTIYF. CDR3 in DNA: TGTGCCAGCAGCTTAGCGTCGACAATCTCGGGAAACACCATATATTTT.

This clonotype showed up many times. The CDR3 nucleotides are TGTGCCAGCAGTGCATGGGACTTAATAACCTACAATGAGCAGTTCTTC. Its translation is CASSAWDLITYNEQFF. The chain combines TRBV27 with TRBJ2-1; tentatively, D is TRBD2 (6 bases). This CDR3 has 16 residues. Germline V gene sequence: CDR1 MNHEY, CDR2 SMNVEV (reference sequence). V lost 5 bases, J lost 2 bases, and 16 bases lay in between.

Turning to this clonotype: With a much larger clone just one base away, this may be a read error. The rearrangement joins TRBV11-2 to TRBJ2-3; tentatively, D is TRBD1 or TRBD2 (5 bases each). Near its end, the DNA agrees better with TRBJ2-1, so the J call may be wrong. There are 13 residues in the CDR3. The germline V gene encodes CDR1 SGHAT and CDR2 FQNNGV. Here the CDR3 reads CASRMTGGKEQFF. The CDR3 DNA reads TGTGCCAGCAGAATGACTGGGGGTAAGGAGCAGTTCTTC.

This clonotype was found many times. The chain has TRBV2 and TRBJ1-1; 7 bases align to TRBD1. From germline, CDR1 is SNHLY and CDR2 FYNNEI. The J segment lost 5 bases and the V segment lost 3 bases, leaving 6 bases of the junction unmatched. The CDR3 spans 14 residues. The CDR3 region is CASSDEGAWTEAFF. As DNA, the CDR3 is TGTGCCAGCAGTGACGAGGGGGCTTGGACTGAAGCTTTCTTT.

With respect to this clonotype: One junction end does not reproduce the germline sequence, and a read error may be involved. V gene TRBV20-1 combines with J gene TRBJ1-6, with 9 positions matching TRBD1. This CDR3 region has 15 residues. The V gene's germline CDR1 is DFQATT and CDR2 SNEGSKA (reference sequence). CDR3 nucleotide sequence: TGCAGTGCTAGAGAGGACGGGACAGGGAATTCACCCCTCCGCTTT. Its protein is CSAREDGTGNSPLRF.

This clonotype was seen many times. The rearrangement uses TRBV6-1 and TRBJ1-6; 7 bases agree with TRBD1. V was pared by 5 bases and J by 8 bases, with 9 bases of the junction left unmatched. The V gene's germline CDR1 is MNHNS and CDR2 SASEGT. The length of the CDR3 is 15 residues. The CDR3 sequence: CASSPMGGGDSPLHF. In DNA, the CDR3 is TGTGCCAGCAGTCCGATGGGAGGGGGCGATTCACCCCTCCACTTT.

This clonotype was found many times. The J gene is TRBJ1-1, the V gene TRBV10-3; TRBD1 agrees at 8 bases. V trimming: 8 bases; J trimming: 2 bases; junction bases outside the gene matches: 7. CDR3 length equals 14 residues. Germline loops: CDR1 ENHRY, CDR2 SYGVKD. This CDR3 reads CAIGGQGSNTEAFF. CDR3 sequence (DNA): TGTGCCATCGGTGGACAGGGAAGTAACACTGAAGCTTTCTTT.

In its sample, this clonotype was seen a few times. This chain uses TRBV5-1 with TRBJ1-4; possibly TRBD1 for D (6 bases). Looked up from germline, CDR1 is SGHRS and CDR2 is YFSETQ. Trimming left V 7 bases short and J 4 bases short, with 14 bases between. The CDR3 runs to 14 residues. The CDR3 is CASAGGPSNEKLFF. The CDR3, as DNA: TGCGCCAGCGCCGGGGGCCCTAGTAATGAAAAACTGTTTTTT.

This clonotype has a handful of counts. The chain has TRBV7-2 and TRBJ1-2; TRBD1 aligns across 8 bases. V lost 5 bases, J lost 3 bases, and 8 bases stayed unmatched. Germline V lookup: CDR1 SGHTA, CDR2 FQGNSA. This CDR3 spans 15 amino acids. CDR3 protein: CASSPHPTGDYGYTF. For the CDR3, the DNA is TGTGCCAGCAGCCCCCACCCGACAGGGGACTATGGCTACACCTTC.

This clonotype has just a few counts. This chain links TRBV5-1 with TRBJ1-2; no definite D call. Germline CDR1 is SGHRS and CDR2 is YFSETQ. This CDR3 is 15 amino acids long. The V and J ends lost 2 bases and 4 bases respectively, with 15 bases between them. The CDR3 sequence is CASSFGREWGYGYTF. In nucleotides, the CDR3 is TGCGCCAGCAGCTTTGGGAGAGAATGGGGCTATGGCTACACCTTC.

This clonotype was seen repeatedly, ten times or more. The J gene is TRBJ1-1, the V gene TRBV15; D remains ambiguous. There are 15 residues in the CDR3. Trimming took 0 bases from V and 5 from J, leaving 13 bases between them. Germline V gene sequence: CDR1 LNHNV, CDR2 YYDKDF (reference sequence). CDR3 coding DNA: TGTGCCACCAGCAGAGATCTGTGGAGGCCAACTGAAGCTTTCTTT. Protein sequence: CATSRDLWRPTEAFF.

There are a few counts of this clonotype. This chain connects TRBV6-1 to TRBJ2-1; TRBD1 is a possible D gene (6 bases). This CDR3 contains 13 residues. With 5 bases removed from V and 12 bases from J, the gap between germline ends came to 17 bases. Germline V CDR1 and CDR2: MNHNS, SASEGT. The CDR3 DNA follows: TGTGCCAGCAGTCCTCCGACAGGCGGGTGGCAGTTCTTC. Translating gives CASSPPTGGWQFF.

This clonotype was found a few times. This chain uses TRBV18 with TRBJ2-5; D remains ambiguous. Trimming removed 2 bases from V and 5 bases from J, with 15 bases in between. This CDR3 contains 15 residues. CDR1 and CDR2 from the germline V gene are KGHSH and LQKENI. For the CDR3, the DNA is TGTGCCAGCTCACCAAGTTGGCCGAGGCGTGAGACCCAGTACTTC. Protein sequence: CASSPSWPRRETQYF.

This clonotype occurred a few times. J is TRBJ2-2 and V is TRBV24-1, with 10 positions matching TRBD1. Trimming cost V 3 bases and J 6 bases; bases outside gene matches: 12. In germline, CDR1 is KGHDR, CDR2 SFDVKD. The CDR3 is 18 amino acids. CDR3 in DNA: TGTGCCACCAGTGATCCAACTCCGGGACAGGGGATCTCCGGGGAGCTGTTTTTT. Its translation: CATSDPTPGQGISGELFF.

The chain carries TRBV15 and TRBJ2-5; maybe TRBD1 (6 bases). The CDR3 runs 13 residues. From germline, CDR1 is LNHNV and CDR2 YYDKDF (reference sequence). The V end was cut by 5 bases, the J end by 5 bases, with 12 bases between. CDR3 protein: CATSPQGWETQYF. For the CDR3, the DNA is TGTGCCACCAGCCCCCAGGGGTGGGAGACCCAGTACTTC.

The chain employs TRBV9 and TRBJ1-3, with 7 bases identical to TRBD1. The CDR3 is 17 residues long. J lost 0 bases, V lost 4 bases, and 10 bases had no gene match. CDR1 is SGDLS and CDR2 is YYNGEE in the germline V gene. The CDR3: CASSLRTGPDSGNTIYF. CDR3 DNA sequence: TGTGCCAGCAGCTTGAGGACAGGACCAGACTCTGGAAACACCATATATTTT.

This clonotype was recorded many times. V and J are TRBV7-3 and TRBJ2-1; a possible D gene is TRBD2 (5 bases). Germline loops: CDR1 SGHTA, CDR2 FQGTGA. The CDR3 totals 15 residues. The V and J ends lost 0 bases and 9 bases respectively, with 15 bases between them. The CDR3 nucleotides read TGTGCCAGCAGCTTAACGCCGAGGGATAGCAGTGAGCAGTTCTTC. Translation gives CASSLTPRDSSEQFF.

V and J are TRBV20-1 and TRBJ1-4, with D hard to call. V lost 3 bases and J lost 5, with 13 bases in between. Germline CDR1 reads DFQATT; CDR2 reads SNEGSKA (reference sequence). The CDR3 runs 14 residues. Here the CDR3 reads CSASVWIANEKLFF. The CDR3 DNA follows: TGCAGTGCTAGTGTTTGGATAGCGAATGAAAAACTGTTTTTT.

This clonotype was seen at least ten times. V gene TRBV6-1 combines with J gene TRBJ1-1; 10 nucleotides match TRBD1. Germline V gene data show CDR1 as MNHNS and CDR2 as SASEGT. The CDR3 covers 16 residues. V trimming: 6 bases; J trimming: 3 bases; junction bases outside the gene matches: 10. This CDR3 is CASSQMPDRGYTEAFF. In DNA, the CDR3 is TGTGCCAGCAGCCAGATGCCGGACAGGGGGTACACTGAAGCTTTCTTT.